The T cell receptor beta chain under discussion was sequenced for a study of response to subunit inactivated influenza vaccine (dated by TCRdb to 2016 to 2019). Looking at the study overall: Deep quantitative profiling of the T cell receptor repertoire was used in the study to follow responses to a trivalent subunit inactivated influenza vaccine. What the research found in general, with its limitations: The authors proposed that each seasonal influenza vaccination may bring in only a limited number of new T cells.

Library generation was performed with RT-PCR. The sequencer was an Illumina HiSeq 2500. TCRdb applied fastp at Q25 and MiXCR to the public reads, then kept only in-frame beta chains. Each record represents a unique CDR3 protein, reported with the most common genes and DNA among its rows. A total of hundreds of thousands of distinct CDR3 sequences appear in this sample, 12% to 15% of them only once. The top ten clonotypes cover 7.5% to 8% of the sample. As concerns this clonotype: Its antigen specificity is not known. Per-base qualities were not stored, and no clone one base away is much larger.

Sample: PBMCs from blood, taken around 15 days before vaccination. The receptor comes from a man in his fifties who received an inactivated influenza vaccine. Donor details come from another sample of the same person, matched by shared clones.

The CDR3 protein sequence reads: CALCSLTLMTGTYEQYF. The DNA is as follows: TGTGCCCTCTGTTCCCTAACCTTAATGACGGGGACCTACGAGCAGTACTTC. The chain is made from TRBV2 and TRBJ2-7; a tentative D match to TRBD2 spans 5 bases. The cysteine opens and the phenylalanine closes a CDR3 of 17 amino acids. Only the CDR3 DNA is retained, 51 bases long and in frame from the first base. The trim is 11 bases for V and 2 bases for J, with a gap of 28 bases between the germline ends. The CDR1 and CDR2 encoded by the germline V gene are SNHLY and FYNNEI.